This record covers a single T cell receptor beta chain. Using immunoSEQ multiplex PCR, the repertoire was profiled, and TCRdb retains in-frame clones only, with some absent. The sample has 2 million to 2.5 million clones; roughly 93% are singletons. These data originate in a study of shared clonotypes between healthy human individuals. It was into CD45RA+ naive and CD45RA-negative memory subsets that the CD4+ cells were split. The sequence was collected from a man in his late teens or twenties in good health. Some clones in this sample may be carry-over from other donors' samples. Sequenced input: naive CD4+ T cells from PBMCs. Stated subset: CD45RA+ positively selected.

The CDR3 sequence is CASSPKGGPETQYF. The CDR3, as DNA: TGTGCCAGCTCACCTAAGGGAGGGCCAGAGACCCAGTACTTC. V gene TRBV18 combines with J gene TRBJ2-5, with 7 bases matching TRBD2. Germline loops: CDR1 KGHSH, CDR2 LQKENI. The CDR3 extends over 14 amino acids. Trimming cost V 3 bases and J 4 bases; bases outside gene matches: 5.